The T cell receptor beta chain described here comes from a study of T cell responses to AZD1222 COVID-19 vaccine. Notes on the study in general: Spike-specific TCR breadth and depth rose after two AZD1222 doses.

CDR1 is LGHNA, CDR2 YNFKEQ, per germline. The length of the CDR3 is 16 residues. Germline trimming cut 0 bases from V and 0 bases from J; bases unmatched to any gene: 2. Recipients boosted at about 4 weeks or about 12 weeks are pooled. In the case of this clone: The antigen is unknown.

Using immunoSEQ multiplex PCR, the repertoire was profiled, and TCRdb retains in-frame clones only, with some absent. The table includes some 110,000 clones, 89% detected once. This TCR came from an adult who received the AZD1222 COVID-19 vaccine. Material: peripheral blood, obtained 28 days after the second AZD1222 dose. The chain has TRBV4-2 and TRBJ2-7; 10 positions agree with TRBD2. The CDR3 reads CASSQDPSGSSYEQYF. The CDR3 nucleotides are TGTGCCAGCAGCCAAGATCCTAGCGGGAGCTCCTACGAGCAGTACTTC.